This T cell receptor beta chain was recorded in a study of blood T cell repertoires in COVID-19. As for the study in general: There were acute and convalescent COVID-19 samples, and they came from the United States, Italy and Spain. T cells, B-cell-depleted T cells, or PBMCs supplied cDNA or gDNA.

The authors' processing: Quantification of nucleated cells was approximated via reference gene primer amplification. Only in-frame clones appear in the TCRdb table, and some are missing; sequencing was by immunoSEQ multiplex PCR. V, J and clone size were drawn from that table, and D and trimming were deduced from the DNA. Among about 250,000 clones listed, roughly four fifths were seen once. This receptor was identified in a man aged 50 or older with acute or convalescent COVID-19. Sequenced sample: peripheral blood.

Here the CDR3 DNA reads TGTGCCAGCAGCCAAGTCGCTGACCAGGCTGGCTACACCTTC. Translation gives CASSQVADQAGYTF. The chain joins TRBV4-2 to TRBJ1-2, with no clear D. V was shortened by 1 base and J by 7 bases, with 13 bases between the two germline ends. The CDR3 covers 14 residues. Germline V gene data show CDR1 as LGHNA and CDR2 as YNFKEQ.